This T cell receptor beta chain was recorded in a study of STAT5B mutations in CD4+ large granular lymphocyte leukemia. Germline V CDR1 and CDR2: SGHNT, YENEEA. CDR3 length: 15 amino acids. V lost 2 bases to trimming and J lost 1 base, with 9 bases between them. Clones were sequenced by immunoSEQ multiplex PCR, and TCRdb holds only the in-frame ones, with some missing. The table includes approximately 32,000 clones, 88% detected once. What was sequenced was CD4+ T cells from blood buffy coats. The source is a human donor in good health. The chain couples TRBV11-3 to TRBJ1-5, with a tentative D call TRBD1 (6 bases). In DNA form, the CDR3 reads TGTGCCAGCAGCTTAAATGGACAGAGCAATCAGCCCCAGCATTTT. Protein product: CASSLNGQSNQPQHF.